Listed below are T cell receptor beta chains from one sample, sequenced in a study of cytomegalovirus exposure and HLA in healthy donors. Profiled with immunoSEQ multiplex PCR; TCRdb holds only in-frame clones, not every one. The sample gives about 150,000 clones, over 75% of which show up once; 1.5% to 2% is in the top ten. The sequencing input was PBMCs. Receptor source: a woman under 40 in good health and CMV-seronegative. The CDR3 runs from the conserved cysteine through the conserved F or W. D genes are given only for firm matches. Clone size is stated in some rows and not others, as once, few, many or a class when expanded.

abundance	len	v_gene	j_gene	d_gene	CDR3aa	CDR3nt
-	15	TRBV6-1	TRBJ2-7	-	CASSEVAQSTYEQYF	TGTGCCAGCAGTGAGGTAGCGCAGTCAACCTACGAGCAGTACTTC
once	15	TRBV18	TRBJ2-5	TRBD1	CASSKDRGGQETQYF	TGTGCCAGCTCCAAGGACAGGGGGGGACAAGAGACCCAGTACTTC
-	13	TRBV10-2	TRBJ1-5	-	CASSENSNQPQHF	TGCGCCAGCAGTGAGAACAGTAATCAGCCCCAGCATTTT
-	14	TRBV27	TRBJ2-7	-	CASSLSSTGYEQYF	TGTGCCAGCAGTTTATCGTCCACAGGGTACGAGCAGTACTTC
few	16	TRBV11-1	TRBJ2-5	TRBD2	CASRSGTSGGEETQYF	TGTGCCAGCAGATCCGGGACTAGCGGGGGAGAAGAGACCCAGTACTTC
-	14	TRBV5-1	TRBJ1-1	-	CASSPQGKNTEAFF	TGCGCCAGCAGCCCCCAGGGAAAGAACACTGAAGCTTTCTTT
-	11	TRBV9	TRBJ2-1	-	CASSSSYEQFF	TGTGCCAGCAGCTCTTCTTATGAGCAGTTCTTC
-	14	TRBV27	TRBJ1-2	-	CASSDPPMRYGYTF	TGTGCCAGCAGTGACCCCCCAATGCGGTATGGCTACACCTTC
-	12	TRBV2	TRBJ1-1	-	CASSENRGEAFF	TGTGCCAGCAGTGAAAATCGGGGGGAAGCTTTCTTT
-	11	TRBV28	TRBJ1-5	-	CASRGGEPQHF	TGTGCCAGCAGGGGTGGAGAACCCCAGCATTTT
-	13	TRBV6-5	TRBJ1-2	-	CASSYSRLRGYTF	TGTGCCAGCAGTTACTCGAGATTGCGGGGCTACACCTTC
-	14	TRBV5-1	TRBJ2-7	-	CASTPSRSSYEQYF	TGCGCCAGCACCCCGAGCCGGAGCTCCTACGAGCAGTACTTC
-	14	TRBV6-5	TRBJ1-1	-	CASSYGRSRTEAFF	TGTGCCAGCAGTTATGGCAGATCGAGGACTGAAGCTTTCTTT